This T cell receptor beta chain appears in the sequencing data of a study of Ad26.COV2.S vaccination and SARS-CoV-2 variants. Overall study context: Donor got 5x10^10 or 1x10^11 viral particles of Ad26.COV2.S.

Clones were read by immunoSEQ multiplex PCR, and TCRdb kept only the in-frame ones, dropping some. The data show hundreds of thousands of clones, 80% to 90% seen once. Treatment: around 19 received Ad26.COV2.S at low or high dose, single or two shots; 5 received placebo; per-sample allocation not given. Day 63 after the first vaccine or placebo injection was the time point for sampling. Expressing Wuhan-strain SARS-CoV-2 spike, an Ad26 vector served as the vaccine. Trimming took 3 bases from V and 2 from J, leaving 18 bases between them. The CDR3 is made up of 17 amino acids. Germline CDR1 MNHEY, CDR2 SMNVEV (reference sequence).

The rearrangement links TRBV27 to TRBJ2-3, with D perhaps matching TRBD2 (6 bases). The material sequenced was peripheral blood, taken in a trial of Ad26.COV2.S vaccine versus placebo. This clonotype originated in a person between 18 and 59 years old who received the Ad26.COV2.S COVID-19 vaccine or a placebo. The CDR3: CASSFAALAAYTDTQYF. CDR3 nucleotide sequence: TGTGCCAGCAGTTTCGCTGCGTTAGCGGCTTACACAGATACGCAGTATTTT.